Listed here is a single T cell receptor (beta chain). This CDR3 has 12 amino acids. Germline CDR1 is DFQATT and CDR2 is SNEGSKA (reference sequence). Trimming left V 6 bases short and J 3 bases short, with 11 bases between. The sample is drawn from a study of T cells in Graves' hyperthyroidism and ophthalmopathy. RNA transcripts provided the source from which TCR beta CDR3 regions were amplified. The study used the HTBI primer set for a first-round RT-PCR of the TCR CDR3. TCRdb used MiXCR to reprocess the multiplex PCR reads, holding one entry per CDR3 protein. This sample carries approximately 720,000 distinct CDR3 sequences, roughly a sixth of them seen once, and the ten largest clones take approximately 15%.

The sequence derives from a woman between 50 and 59 years old with Graves' hyperthyroidism that later progressed to Graves' ophthalmopathy. This rearrangement joins TRBV20-1 to TRBJ1-1; D is unclear. The specimen was blood. For the CDR3, the DNA is TGCAGTGCCACCGACACCTACACTGAAGCTTTCTTT. It is translated as CSATDTYTEAFF.